Listed below are T cell receptor beta chains from one sample, sequenced in a study of somatic mutations in cytotoxic T cells in rheumatoid arthritis. Some clones are missing from TCRdb's copy, which holds only in-frame ones; the method was immunoSEQ multiplex PCR. The sample carries about 10,000 clones, 70% to 90% recorded once. The sample was CD4+ T cells sorted from blood. These receptors all come from a woman between 18 and 29 years old with rheumatoid arthritis. Both conserved end residues are part of each CDR3. D genes are given only for firm matches. Only some rows state a clone size, as once, few, many or a class for expanded clones.

size	V	J	D	CDR3	DNA
NA	TRBV7-2	TRBJ1-2	TRBD1	CASSLGSGQGIRGYTF	TGTGCCAGCAGCTTAGGCTCGGGACAGGGGATTCGGGGCTACACCTTC
NA	TRBV2	TRBJ2-3	TRBD2	CASLSGLAGGIGTDTQYF	TGTGCCAGCTTGAGCGGACTAGCGGGGGGGATTGGCACAGATACGCAGTATTTT
NA	TRBV28	TRBJ2-1	TRBD1	CASSLGQGWDEQFF	TGTGCCAGCAGTTTGGGACAGGGGTGGGATGAGCAGTTCTTC
NA	TRBV28	TRBJ1-2	NA	CASSLMTDNGYTF	TGTGCCAGCAGTTTAATGACAGATAATGGCTACACCTTC
NA	TRBV9	TRBJ1-2	NA	CASSTEPRSNYGYTF	TGTGCCAGCAGCACAGAGCCCCGGTCGAACTATGGCTACACCTTC
NA	TRBV19	TRBJ1-1	NA	CASSGGQNTEAFF	TGTGCCAGTTCTGGTGGACAAAACACTGAAGCTTTCTTT
NA	TRBV10-2	TRBJ1-6	TRBD1	CASRTTGGNSPLHF	TGCGCCAGCAGAACTACAGGGGGCAATTCACCCCTCCACTTT
NA	TRBV4-3	TRBJ2-2	TRBD1	CASSQLGTGSGELFF	TGCGCCAGCAGCCAGCTGGGGACAGGATCCGGGGAGCTGTTTTTT
NA	TRBV28	TRBJ2-7	NA	CASEIGGSSYEQYF	TGTGCCAGCGAGATAGGTGGGAGCTCCTACGAGCAGTACTTC
NA	TRBV7-2	TRBJ2-5	TRBD2	CASSLVLAGALFQETQYF	TGTGCCAGCAGCTTAGTATTAGCGGGGGCACTCTTCCAAGAGACCCAGTACTTC
NA	TRBV28	TRBJ2-1	TRBD2	CASSLTGGYYNEQFF	TGTGCCAGCAGTTTGACGGGGGGTTACTACAATGAGCAGTTCTTC
NA	TRBV11-2	TRBJ2-1	NA	CASSLATGVVSGERNEQFF	TGTGCCAGCAGCTTAGCTACAGGGGTAGTTAGCGGGGAACGGAATGAGCAGTTCTTC
NA	TRBV29-1	TRBJ2-1	NA	CSVSQGTNEQFF	TGCAGCGTTAGCCAGGGGACCAATGAGCAGTTCTTC
once	TRBV5-1	TRBJ2-7	NA	CASSTDPGLSYEQYF	TGCGCCAGTAGTACTGACCCGGGACTCTCCTACGAGCAGTACTTC
NA	TRBV6-5	TRBJ1-1	NA	CASTLDFNTEAFF	TGTGCCAGCACCTTGGACTTTAACACTGAAGCTTTCTTT
NA	TRBV4-3	TRBJ1-6	NA	CASSQDAGGGNSPLHF	TGCGCCAGCAGCCAAGATGCGGGGGGCGGGAATTCACCCCTCCACTTT
NA	TRBV6-1	TRBJ1-1	NA	CASSEQQNTEAFF	TGTGCCAGCAGTGAACAACAAAACACTGAAGCTTTCTTT
NA	TRBV7-3	TRBJ2-5	TRBD1	CASSLGRQGARETQYF	TGTGCCAGCAGCTTAGGGAGGCAGGGGGCGCGGGAGACCCAGTACTTC
NA	TRBV7-6	TRBJ1-1	TRBD1	CASSKRTGTNTEAFF	TGTGCCAGCAGCAAAAGGACAGGGACGAACACTGAAGCTTTCTTT
NA	TRBV11-3	TRBJ2-1	NA	CASSFIGNEQFF	TGTGCCAGCAGCTTCATCGGGAATGAGCAGTTCTTC
NA	TRBV5-6	TRBJ2-1	TRBD2	CASSRGGTLSYNEQFF	TGTGCCAGCAGCCGGGGGGGGACACTTTCCTACAATGAGCAGTTCTTC
NA	TRBV28	TRBJ2-1	TRBD2	CASSSAGDYNEQFF	TGTGCCAGCAGTTCAGCGGGAGACTACAATGAGCAGTTCTTC
NA	TRBV19	TRBJ2-3	TRBD1	CASTDRAATDTQYF	TGTGCCAGTACCGACAGGGCTGCAACAGATACGCAGTATTTT
once	TRBV7-9	TRBJ1-5	NA	CASSLAINPNRVSNQPQHF	TGTGCCAGCAGCTTAGCCATAAACCCGAACAGGGTTAGCAATCAGCCCCAGCATTTT
NA	TRBV4-3	TRBJ2-5	TRBD2	CASSQENGGAIKTQYF	TGCGCCAGCAGCCAAGAGAACGGGGGGGCCATTAAGACCCAGTACTTC
NA	TRBV5-5	TRBJ2-3	NA	CASTEGTRSVDTQYF	TGTGCCAGCACCGAAGGGACACGGTCGGTTGATACGCAGTATTTT
NA	TRBV6-6	TRBJ1-2	TRBD1	CASNPTGGAVGYTF	TGTGCCAGCAACCCTACAGGGGGCGCGGTTGGCTACACCTTC
NA	TRBV15	TRBJ2-3	TRBD2	CATSSSSGRSDTQYF	TGTGCCACCAGCAGCTCTAGCGGGAGGTCAGATACGCAGTATTTT
NA	TRBV4-3	TRBJ1-4	TRBD1	CASSQAGQGKTELFF	TGCGCCAGCAGCCAGGCGGGACAGGGTAAAACGGAACTGTTTTTT
NA	TRBV2	TRBJ1-6	NA	CASRAEGPPLHF	TGTGCCAGCAGGGCGGAGGGGCCACCCCTCCACTTT
NA	TRBV11-2	TRBJ1-1	NA	CASSLSPSPTEAFF	TGTGCCAGCAGCTTGAGCCCGAGCCCCACTGAAGCTTTCTTT
NA	TRBV10-3	TRBJ2-7	NA	CAISVRENYEQYF	TGTGCCATCAGTGTCCGGGAGAACTACGAGCAGTACTTC
few	TRBV6-5	TRBJ1-6	TRBD1	CASSPGQGGTPLHF	TGTGCCAGCAGTCCCGGACAGGGAGGAACACCCCTCCACTTT
NA	TRBV11-2	TRBJ1-1	NA	CASTVSGGVEAFF	TGTGCCAGCACGGTTAGCGGGGGGGTTGAAGCTTTCTTT
NA	TRBV6-5	TRBJ1-6	NA	CASSYSRQIYNSPLHF	TGTGCCAGCAGTTACAGCAGACAGATCTATAATTCACCCCTCCACTTT
NA	TRBV5-4	TRBJ2-2	NA	CASSKAGQTNTGELFF	TGTGCCAGCAGCAAGGCGGGACAGACGAACACCGGGGAGCTGTTTTTT
NA	TRBV30	TRBJ1-2	NA	CAWIVDFRGHYGYTF	TGTGCCTGGATAGTGGACTTCCGAGGTCACTATGGCTACACCTTC
NA	TRBV27	TRBJ1-2	TRBD1	CASRHLGQGAGGYTF	TGTGCCAGCAGGCATCTAGGACAGGGGGCAGGTGGCTACACCTTC
NA	TRBV5-5	TRBJ2-7	NA	CASSLAGVSFYEQYF	TGTGCCAGCAGCTTGGCGGGAGTAAGTTTCTACGAGCAGTACTTC
NA	TRBV6-6	TRBJ1-3	NA	CASNNLASGNTIYF	TGTGCCAGCAACAATCTGGCCTCTGGAAACACCATATATTTT
NA	TRBV21-1	TRBJ1-6	NA	CASSTFQGTDNSPLHF	TGTGCCAGCAGCACCTTCCAGGGGACAGATAATTCACCCCTCCACTTT
NA	TRBV5-1	TRBJ1-5	NA	CASSQTAGGNQPQHF	TGCGCCAGCAGCCAGACCGCGGGGGGCAATCAGCCCCAGCATTTT
NA	TRBV5-1	TRBJ2-3	NA	CASSFGPSTDTQYF	TGCGCCAGCAGCTTCGGTCCAAGCACAGATACGCAGTATTTT
NA	TRBV5-1	TRBJ1-2	NA	CASSLSSNYGYTF	TGCGCCAGCAGCTTGTCTTCTAACTATGGCTACACCTTC
NA	TRBV4-1	TRBJ2-5	TRBD1	CASSQGTGWTETQYF	TGCGCCAGCAGCCAAGGGACAGGGTGGACGGAGACCCAGTACTTC
NA	TRBV6-1	TRBJ1-5	NA	CASTGKGGSNQPQHF	TGTGCCAGCACCGGGAAAGGGGGAAGCAATCAGCCCCAGCATTTT
NA	TRBV10-3	TRBJ2-4	NA	CAISEGGLAKNIQYF	TGTGCCATCAGTGAGGGGGGACTAGCCAAAAACATTCAGTACTTC
NA	TRBV7-3	TRBJ2-1	TRBD1	CASSLMAGGHEQFF	TGTGCCAGCAGCTTAATGGCAGGGGGCCATGAGCAGTTCTTC
NA	TRBV4-1	TRBJ1-5	NA	CASSQEIGRADSNQPQHF	TGCGCCAGCAGCCAAGAGATTGGGAGGGCGGATAGCAATCAGCCCCAGCATTTT
few	TRBV28	TRBJ1-2	NA	CASRTGYGYTF	TGTGCCAGCAGGACGGGCTATGGCTACACCTTC
few	TRBV28	TRBJ1-5	NA	CASSRGNGNQPQHF	TGTGCCAGCAGCCGGGGGAACGGCAATCAGCCCCAGCATTTT
NA	TRBV6-4	TRBJ1-2	TRBD1	CASSESTGDAGYTF	TGTGCCAGCAGTGAATCGACAGGGGATGCTGGCTACACCTTC
NA	TRBV5-6	TRBJ2-2	TRBD1	CASSSVDRDTGELFF	TGTGCCAGCAGCTCGGTGGACAGGGACACCGGGGAGCTGTTTTTT